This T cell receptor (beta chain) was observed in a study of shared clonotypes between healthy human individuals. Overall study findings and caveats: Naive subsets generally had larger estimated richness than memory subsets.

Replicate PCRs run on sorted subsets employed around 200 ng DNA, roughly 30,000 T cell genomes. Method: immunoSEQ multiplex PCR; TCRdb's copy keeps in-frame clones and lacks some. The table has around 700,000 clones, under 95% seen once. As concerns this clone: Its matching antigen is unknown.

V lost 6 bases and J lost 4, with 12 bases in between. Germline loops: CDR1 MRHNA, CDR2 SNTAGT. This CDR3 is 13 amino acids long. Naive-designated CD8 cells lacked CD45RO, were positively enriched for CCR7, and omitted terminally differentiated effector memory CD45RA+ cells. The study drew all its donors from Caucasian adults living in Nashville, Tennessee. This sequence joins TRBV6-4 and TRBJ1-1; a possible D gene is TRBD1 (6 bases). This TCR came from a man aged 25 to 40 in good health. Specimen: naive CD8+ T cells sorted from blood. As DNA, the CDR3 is TGTGCCAGCAGCCCCAGGGGTGGCACTGAAGCTTTCTTT. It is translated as CASSPRGGTEAFF.